Listed below are T cell receptor beta chains from one sample, sequenced in a study of shared clonotypes between healthy human individuals. Here immunoSEQ multiplex PCR was the method, and the copy in TCRdb shows in-frame clones only, minus some. The sample includes roughly 660,000 clones, roughly 88% of them seen just once. The sample comprised memory CD8+ T cells from PBMCs. The receptors shown here come from a man younger than 35 in good health. Some clones in this sample may be carry-over from other donors' samples. CDR3s leave out the opening cysteine and the closing phenylalanine or tryptophan.

V,CDR3
TRBV29-1,SVAGGLAASYEQY
TRBV25-1,ASRARQGQTEAF
TRBV6-6,ASMPGQSSYNEQF
TRBV9,ASSQGGGTEAF
TRBV19,ASSIGYRVLFEARQPQH
TRBV4-1,ASSLSRTYEQY
TRBV27,ASSFGVLQPQH
TRBV7-6,ASSLSSGSSYEQY
TRBV11-2,ASSFSGLQSFSGNTIY
TRBV19,ASSISGTNLGGEQF
TRBV28,ASSFLYRADGYT
TRBV7-8,ASSDQTGVVHEQY
TRBV28,ASSETGLPPYEQY
TRBV29-1,SVFTGVGNEQF
TRBV7-9,ASSHAGTEVNYGYT
TRBV28,ASSFWRSYEQY
TRBV7-9,ASSLPETEANYGYT
TRBV7-9,ASSPPGQPDGETQY
TRBV7-8,ASSLGFGGSLYEQY
TRBV9,ASNYGTGEAGANVLT
TRBV10-1,ASSEGTLYQETQY
TRBV28,ASRGDSYEQY
TRBV11-2,ASRLVIYNEQF
TRBV29-1,SVIDRLFINEQF
TRBV7-9,ASSPDTSEAF
TRBV27,ASSLYGYT
TRBV7-9,ASSFNRAPIYGYT
TRBV27,ASSLQGQGTYEQY
TRBV11-2,ASSLALFGETQY